Listed below are T cell receptor beta chains from one sample, sequenced in a study of shared clonotypes between healthy human individuals. Profiled with immunoSEQ multiplex PCR; TCRdb holds only in-frame clones, not every one. The repertoire includes approximately 350,000 clones, 74% of them detected once, and about 9.4% sits in the top ten. Sample: memory CD4+ T cells sorted from blood. Receptor source: a man aged 25-40 years in good health. Both conserved end residues are part of each CDR3. Not every row has a clone size; where given, it reads once, few, many or a size class.

v_call	j_call	clone_size	cdr3_aa
TRBV5-1	TRBJ2-7	many	CASSPGHRLGNEQYF
TRBV11-3	TRBJ2-1	few	CASSSSRGNEQFF
TRBV6-1	TRBJ2-2	few	CASSQDPTPGELFF
TRBV5-6	TRBJ1-4	few	CASSSRGAPREKLFF
TRBV4-2	TRBJ2-1	many	CASSQERTQSYNEQFF
TRBV5-1	TRBJ2-1	NA	CASSLEASAKQFF
TRBV7-2	TRBJ2-7	NA	CASSPGAGPYEQYF
TRBV28	TRBJ2-7	NA	CASSSGQGYEQYF
TRBV28	TRBJ2-3	few	CATSRSTDTQYF
TRBV28	TRBJ2-5	NA	CASRELDQETQYF
TRBV5-8	TRBJ2-6	NA	CASSIRALSGANVLTF
TRBV18	TRBJ2-1	NA	CASSPQSAEPYNEQFF
TRBV27	TRBJ1-4	NA	CASSLGRGLGKLFF
TRBV5-4	TRBJ1-5	NA	CASSPDPSNQPQHF
TRBV7-9	TRBJ1-5	NA	CASSSGPQPQHF
TRBV2	TRBJ1-1	NA	CASSQQGAITEAFF
TRBV2	TRBJ1-3	NA	CASSEGGNTIYF
TRBV7-3	TRBJ2-1	NA	CASSPVAGGPNNEQFF
TRBV5-1	TRBJ1-3	NA	CASSLDFEVSGNTIYF
TRBV4-1	TRBJ2-5	few	CASSQSQGRGQETQYF
TRBV14	TRBJ2-6	NA	CASSQGHRALLSGANVLTF
TRBV2	TRBJ2-2	NA	CASYPGGRGTGELFF
TRBV19	TRBJ2-7	NA	CASSNRGHYEQYF
TRBV2	TRBJ1-3	NA	CASSELSSGNTIYF
TRBV11-3	TRBJ2-2	NA	CASSLTHRELFF